The subject of this entry is one TCR beta chain. Its cognate antigen is unknown. V gave up 7 bases and J gave up 4 bases; unmatched junction bases: 10. The CDR3 runs to 14 residues. From germline, CDR1 is SQVTM and CDR2 ANQGSEA. The method was immunoSEQ multiplex PCR; TCRdb's version includes in-frame clones alone and lacks a portion of them. This sample yields 43,000 or so clones, of which 90% are seen a single time; over 35% belongs to the top ten. This sample was included in a study of T cell responses to AZD1222 COVID-19 vaccine. Study-wide findings and caveats: The study found vaccine-associated CD4 TCRs spanning spike, dominant at 160-218 and 743-854. Donors were mostly white British, more females; clonal diversity possibly underestimated. An increase in Spike-specific TCR breadth and depth was observed after two AZD1222 doses.

The rearrangement joins TRBV29-1 to TRBJ1-2, with 9 bases identical to TRBD1. The clonotype originates from an adult who received the AZD1222 COVID-19 vaccine. Sequencing used peripheral blood, obtained 28 days after the second AZD1222 dose. CDR3 residues: CSALDRGGSYGYTF. The CDR3 nucleotides are TGCAGCGCCCTGGACAGGGGAGGAAGCTATGGCTACACCTTC.